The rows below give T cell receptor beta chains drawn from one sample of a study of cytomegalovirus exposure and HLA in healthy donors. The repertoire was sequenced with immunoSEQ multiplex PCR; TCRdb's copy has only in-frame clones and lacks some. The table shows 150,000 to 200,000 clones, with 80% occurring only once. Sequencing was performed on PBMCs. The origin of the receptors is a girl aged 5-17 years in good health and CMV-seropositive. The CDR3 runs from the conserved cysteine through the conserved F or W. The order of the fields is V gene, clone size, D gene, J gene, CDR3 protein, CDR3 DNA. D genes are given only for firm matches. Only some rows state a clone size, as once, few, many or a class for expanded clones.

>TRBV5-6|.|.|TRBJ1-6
CASSLTGHSPLHF
TGTGCCAGCAGCTTGACAGGGCATTCACCCCTCCACTTT
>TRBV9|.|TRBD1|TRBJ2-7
CASSARQGPYEQYF
TGTGCCAGCAGCGCCCGACAGGGACCCTACGAGCAGTACTTC
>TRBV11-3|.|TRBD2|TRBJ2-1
CASSLDYGSGTNEQFF
TGTGCCAGCAGCTTAGATTATGGTAGCGGGACCAATGAGCAGTTCTTC
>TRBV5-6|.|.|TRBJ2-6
CASSFRDLLSGANVLTF
TGTGCCAGCAGCTTCCGGGACTTACTCTCTGGGGCCAACGTCCTGACTTTC
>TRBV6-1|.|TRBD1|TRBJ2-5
CASSDGQGETQYF
TGTGCCAGCAGTGATGGACAGGGGGAGACCCAGTACTTC
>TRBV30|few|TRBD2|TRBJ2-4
CALGGAKNIQYF
TGTGCCTTGGGGGGGGCCAAAAACATTCAGTACTTC
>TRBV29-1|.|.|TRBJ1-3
CSVGQSSGNTIYF
TGCAGCGTTGGACAGTCCTCTGGAAACACCATATATTTT
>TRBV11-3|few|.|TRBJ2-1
CASSLRSSYNEQFF
TGTGCCAGCAGCTTACGGAGCTCCTACAATGAGCAGTTCTTC
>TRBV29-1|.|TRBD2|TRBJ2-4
CSVGGRRGQNIQYF
TGCAGCGTTGGCGGGAGGCGGGGGCAAAACATTCAGTACTTC
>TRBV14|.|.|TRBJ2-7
CASSQVRSTEQYF
TGTGCCAGCAGCCAAGTTAGATCGACAGAGCAGTACTTC
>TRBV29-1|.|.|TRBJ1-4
CSVEVAGSEKLFF
TGCAGCGTTGAAGTGGCGGGGAGTGAAAAACTGTTTTTT
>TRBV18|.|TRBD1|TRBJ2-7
CASSPRTGGTYEQYF
TGTGCCAGCTCACCCCGGACAGGGGGCACCTACGAGCAGTACTTC
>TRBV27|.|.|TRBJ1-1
CASSPRGESRRATEAFF
TGTGCCAGCAGTCCCCGCGGGGAAAGTCGCCGGGCCACTGAAGCTTTCTTT
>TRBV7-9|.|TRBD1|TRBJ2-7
CASSADRAYEQYF
TGTGCCAGCAGCGCAGACAGGGCCTACGAGCAGTACTTC
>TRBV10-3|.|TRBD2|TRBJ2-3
CAISEWERLAGDTDTQYF
TGTGCCATCAGTGAGTGGGAGAGACTAGCGGGCGACACAGATACGCAGTATTTT
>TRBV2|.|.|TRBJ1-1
CASNAQGNTEAFF
TGTGCCAGCAATGCCCAGGGGAACACTGAAGCTTTCTTT
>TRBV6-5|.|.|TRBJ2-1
CASSYSRTGGDEQFF
TGTGCCAGCAGTTACTCTAGGACAGGCGGGGATGAGCAGTTCTTC
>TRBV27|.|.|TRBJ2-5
CASSLGFGAQTQYF
TGTGCCAGCAGTTTAGGATTTGGGGCCCAGACCCAGTACTTC
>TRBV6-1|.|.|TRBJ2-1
CASSELNSYNEQFF
TGTGCCAGCAGTGAATTAAACTCGTACAATGAGCAGTTCTTC
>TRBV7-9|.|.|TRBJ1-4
CASSLDEKLFF
TGTGCCAGCAGCCTCGATGAAAAACTGTTTTTT
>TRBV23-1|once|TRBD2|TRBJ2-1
CASSQSGLAGGLSSYNEQFF
TGCGCCAGCAGTCAATCAGGACTAGCGGGAGGACTGAGCTCCTACAATGAGCAGTTCTTC
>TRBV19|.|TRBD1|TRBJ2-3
CASRAQGRPDTQYF
TGTGCCAGTAGAGCACAGGGGCGGCCAGATACGCAGTATTTT
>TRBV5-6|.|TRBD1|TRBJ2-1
CASSLGQGRGYNEQFF
TGTGCCAGCAGCTTGGGACAGGGTAGGGGGTACAATGAGCAGTTCTTC
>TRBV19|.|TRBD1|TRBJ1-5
CASKQGFAKQPQHF
TGTGCCAGCAAACAGGGGTTTGCTAAACAGCCCCAGCATTTT
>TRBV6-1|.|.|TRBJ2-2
CASSTGLNTGELFF
TGTGCCAGCAGTACGGGGTTAAACACCGGGGAGCTGTTTTTT
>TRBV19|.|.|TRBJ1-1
CASQRGGHTEAFF
TGTGCCAGCCAGCGGGGAGGGCACACTGAAGCTTTCTTT
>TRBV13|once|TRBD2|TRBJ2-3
CASSSALAGRQDTQYF
TGTGCCAGCAGCTCCGCCCTAGCGGGACGTCAAGATACGCAGTATTTT
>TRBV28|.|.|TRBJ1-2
CASRFDSNYGYTF
TGTGCCAGCAGATTTGACAGTAACTATGGCTACACCTTC
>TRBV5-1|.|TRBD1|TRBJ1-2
CASSLQGDIGGYTF
TGCGCCAGCAGCTTACAGGGGGATATAGGTGGCTACACCTTC
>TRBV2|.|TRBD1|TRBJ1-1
CASRAQGAVGTEAFF
TGTGCCAGCAGGGCACAGGGGGCGGTAGGCACTGAAGCTTTCTTT
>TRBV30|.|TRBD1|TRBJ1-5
CAWSGQGHQPQHF
TGTGCCTGGAGTGGACAGGGTCATCAGCCCCAGCATTTT
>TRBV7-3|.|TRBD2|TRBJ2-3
CASSPRGSGRAPDTQYF
TGTGCCAGCAGCCCCAGGGGTAGCGGGAGGGCCCCCGATACGCAGTATTTT
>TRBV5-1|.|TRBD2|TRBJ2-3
CASSSLAGVTDTQYF
TGCGCCAGCAGCTCCCTAGCGGGAGTTACAGATACGCAGTATTTT
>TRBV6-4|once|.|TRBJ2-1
CASSQDSHNEQFF
TGTGCCAGCAGTCAGGACTCGCACAATGAGCAGTTCTTC
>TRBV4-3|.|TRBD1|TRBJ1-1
CASSHRTGTGAAFF
TGCGCCAGCAGCCACAGAACCGGGACAGGGGCGGCTTTCTTT
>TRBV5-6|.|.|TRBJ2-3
CASSDPRGGGSHTDTQYF
TGTGCCAGCAGCGACCCGAGGGGGGGAGGCTCACACACAGATACGCAGTATTTT
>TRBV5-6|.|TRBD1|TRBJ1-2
CASSAGTGFGYTF
TGTGCCAGCAGCGCCGGGACAGGGTTTGGCTACACCTTC
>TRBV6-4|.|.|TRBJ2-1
CASSDASGVTEQFF
TGTGCCAGCAGTGATGCGTCGGGAGTAACTGAGCAGTTCTTC
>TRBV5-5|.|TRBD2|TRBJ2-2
CASSLGGPGLADNTGELFF
TGTGCCAGCAGCCTAGGGGGCCCGGGACTAGCGGACAACACCGGGGAGCTGTTTTTT
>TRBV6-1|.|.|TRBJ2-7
CASVSGRHAYEQYF
TGTGCCAGCGTCTCGGGAAGACATGCCTACGAGCAGTACTTC
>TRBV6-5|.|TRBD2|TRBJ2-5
CASSYGSSGRMTQYF
TGTGCCAGCAGTTACGGGTCTAGCGGGAGAATGACCCAGTACTTC
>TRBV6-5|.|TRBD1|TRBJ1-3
CASRDRVAGNTIYF
TGTGCCAGCAGAGACAGGGTTGCTGGAAACACCATATATTTT
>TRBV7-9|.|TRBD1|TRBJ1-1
CASSLNLQGEAFF
TGTGCCAGCAGCCTCAATTTACAGGGGGAAGCTTTCTTT
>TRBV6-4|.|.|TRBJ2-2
CASSDSTPSPDMGGELFF
TGTGCCAGCAGTGACTCGACCCCTAGCCCGGATATGGGCGGGGAGCTGTTTTTT
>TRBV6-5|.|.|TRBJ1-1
CASTGTRETEAFF
TGTGCCAGCACCGGGACAAGAGAGACTGAAGCTTTCTTT